This entry features one T cell receptor beta chain sequence. This specimen belongs to a study of blood T cell repertoires in COVID-19. This CDR3 contains 15 residues. Trimming removed 4 bases from V and 3 bases from J; junction bases left unmatched: 6. The germline V gene has CDR1 LGHDT and CDR2 YNNKEL (reference sequence). TCRdb's table, derived via immunoSEQ multiplex PCR, lists solely in-frame clones and lacks some. The sample holds 300,000 or so clones, 87% seen once. The source is a woman younger than 45 who had recovered from COVID-19. Sequencing input: PBMCs or T cells enriched from blood (not recorded which). The V call is TRBV3-1 (or the pseudogene TRBV3-2), the J call TRBJ2-3; TRBD2 matches 8 bases. As DNA, the CDR3 is TGTGCCAGCAGCCCTACGACGGGGGGGACAGATACGCAGTATTTT. Protein sequence: CASSPTTGGTDTQYF.